Each of the 8 T cell receptor beta chains below was sequenced from the same sample in a study of response to subunit inactivated influenza vaccine. TCRdb processed the RT-PCR reads anew with MiXCR; each CDR3 protein has one entry. The sample holds some 160,000 distinct CDR3 sequences; approximately 11% are singletons and the top ten take approximately 13%. The sample in question was non-naive T cells sorted from PBMCs, obtained 45 days after vaccination. Receptors were obtained from a man aged 50 to 60 who received an inactivated influenza vaccine.

Only a few counts were recorded for this clonotype. The chain joins TRBV25-1 to TRBJ1-1, with D maybe TRBD1 (6 bases). Germline CDR1 and CDR2: MGHDK and SYGVNS. The CDR3 has 14 residues. Trimming left V 5 bases short and J 5 bases short, with 15 bases between. The CDR3 sequence: CASSTIGGLTEAFF. CDR3 in DNA: TGTGCCAGCAGTACAATAGGGGGGTTAACTGAAGCTTTCTTT.

This clonotype was counted many times. The V and J genes are TRBV20-1 and TRBJ2-1; D may be TRBD1 or TRBD2 (5 bases each). Germline V gives CDR1 DFQATT, CDR2 SNEGSKA (reference sequence). V lost 1 base and J 3 bases, leaving 10 bases between the germline ends. The length of the CDR3 is 14 residues. The DNA for the CDR3 is TGCAGTGCTAGAGCCGGGGACGGCTACAATGAGCAGTTCTTC. This translates into CSARAGDGYNEQFF.

The chain couples TRBV5-4 to TRBJ2-6, with TRBD2 as a possible D gene (6 bases). CDR1 is SGHNT, CDR2 YYREEE, per germline (reference sequence). V was pared by 4 bases and J by 4 bases, with 12 bases between. The CDR3 extends over 15 amino acids. In DNA, the CDR3 is TGTGCCAGCAGCACGGAGGGTTCGGGGGCCAACGTCCTGACTTTC. Amino acids: CASSTEGSGANVLTF.

This clonotype was seen more than once but under ten times. This chain links TRBV12-3 or TRBV12-4 with TRBJ1-3; 7 bases line up with TRBD1. V lost 6 bases to trimming and J lost 0 bases; unmatched junction nucleotides: 5. The CDR3 consists of 15 residues. This CDR3 reads CASSSTGPSGNTIYF. DNA for the CDR3: TGTGCCAGCAGCTCGACAGGGCCCTCTGGAAACACCATATATTTT.

The sample holds a few counts of this clonotype. The chain joins TRBV20-1 to TRBJ1-4, with D unclear. The CDR3 runs 12 residues. The germline CDR1 and CDR2 sequences are DFQATT and SNEGSKA (reference sequence). In DNA form, the CDR3 reads TGCAGAGTCCGAACTCTAAATGAAAAACTGTTTTTT. It codes for CRVRTLNEKLFF.

This clonotype was observed at least ten times. V and J are TRBV29-1 and TRBJ1-2; 8 nucleotides align to TRBD1. The CDR3 spans 12 residues. In germline, CDR1 is SQVTM, CDR2 ANQGSEA. Germline trimming cut 7 bases from V and 8 bases from J; bases unmatched to any gene: 9. Here the CDR3 reads CSAMGQVEGYTF. CDR3 DNA: TGCAGCGCGATGGGACAGGTGGAAGGCTACACCTTC.

This chain connects TRBV7-2 to TRBJ1-2; TRBD1 is a possible D gene (5 bases). Trimming left V 5 bases short and J 8 bases short, with 15 bases between. The CDR3 is 13 amino acids. Germline values: CDR1 SGHTA, CDR2 FQGNSA. CDR3 bases: TGTGCCAGCAGCGACCCAGGGTCCGACGGCTACACCTTC. Its protein is CASSDPGSDGYTF.

This clonotype has only a few counts. J is TRBJ2-3 and V is TRBV20-1, with D tentatively TRBD2 (5 bases). The CDR3 spans 12 residues. CDR1 and CDR2 (germline): DFQATT, SNEGSKA (reference sequence). The CDR3, as DNA: TGCAGCAGAGGGAGCAGCACAGATACGCAGTATTTT. This gives the protein CSRGSSTDTQYF.